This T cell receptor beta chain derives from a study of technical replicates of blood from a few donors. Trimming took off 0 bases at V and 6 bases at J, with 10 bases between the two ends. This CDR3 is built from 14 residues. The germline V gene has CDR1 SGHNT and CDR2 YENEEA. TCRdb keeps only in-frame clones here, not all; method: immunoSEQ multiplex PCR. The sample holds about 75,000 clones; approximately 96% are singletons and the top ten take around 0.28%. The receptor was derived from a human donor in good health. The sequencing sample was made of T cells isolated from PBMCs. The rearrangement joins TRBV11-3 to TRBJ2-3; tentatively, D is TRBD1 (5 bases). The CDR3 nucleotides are TGTGCCAGCAGCTTAGAGGGGCCCCCCGATACGCAGTATTTT. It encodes CASSLEGPPDTQYF.